Each of the 13 T cell receptor beta chains below was sequenced from the same sample in a study of blood T cell repertoires in COVID-19. Method: immunoSEQ multiplex PCR; TCRdb's copy keeps in-frame clones and lacks some. This table has around 150,000 clones, approximately 82% appearing once. Sequencing input: peripheral blood. These receptors all come from a woman in her 40s with COVID-19, enrolled during active disease.

The genes are TRBV27 and TRBJ2-4; 12 bases fit TRBD2. V shed 6 bases and J 4 bases; nucleotides not matched to a gene: 7. CDR3 length: 16 residues. Germline lookup yields CDR1 MNHEY and CDR2 SMNVEV (reference sequence). CDR3 nucleotide sequence: TGTGCCAGCAGGAGACTAGCGGGAGACGTAAAAAACATTCAGTACTTC. Its protein is CASRRLAGDVKNIQYF.

The rearrangement links TRBV28 to TRBJ2-3; 11 positions match TRBD2. There are 17 residues in the CDR3. V was pared by 4 bases and J by 2 bases, with 8 bases of the junction left unmatched. CDR1 and CDR2 from the germline V gene are MDHEN and SYDVKM. The CDR3 bases are TGTGCCAGCAGTTCTTCCGGGACTAGCGGTGACACAGATACGCAGTATTTT. This gives the protein CASSSSGTSGDTDTQYF. Using reference TRBV28 and TRBJ2-3 for the parts outside the CDR3, the full variable domain is DVKVTQSSRYLVKRTGEKVFLECVQDMDHENMFWYRQDPGLGLRLIYFSYDVKMKEKGDIPEGYSVSREKKERFSLILESASTNQTSMYLCASSSSGTSGDTDTQYFGPGTRLTVL.

The V call is TRBV15, the J call TRBJ2-7; tentatively, D is TRBD1 (6 bases). The CDR3 runs to 14 residues. Germline-derived CDR1 and CDR2 are LNHNV and YYDKDF (reference sequence). Trimming left V 0 bases short and J 4 bases short, with 10 bases between. DNA for the CDR3: TGTGCCACCAGCAGAGATCGAAGGGGGTACGAGCAGTACTTC. The encoded protein is CATSRDRRGYEQYF.

This clone was seen more than once but under ten times. This sequence joins TRBV6-1 and TRBJ1-6, with D tentatively TRBD1 (6 bases). The CDR3 is 15 amino acids. Per the germline V gene, CDR1 is MNHNS and CDR2 is SASEGT. The V and J ends lost 2 bases and 9 bases respectively, with 14 bases between them. CDR3 region: CASSEMAGEGSPLHF. The CDR3 nucleotides are TGTGCCAGCAGTGAAATGGCAGGGGAAGGTTCACCCCTCCACTTT.

The CDR3 DNA reads TGTGCCAGCAGCCAACTGACAGGGAGCAACTATGGCTACACCTTC. Translation gives CASSQLTGSNYGYTF. The V call is TRBV7-9, the J call TRBJ1-2; 7 bases match TRBD1. Germline trimming cut 5 bases from V and 2 bases from J; bases unmatched to any gene: 8. The CDR3 loop spans 15 amino acids. The germline V gene encodes CDR1 SEHNR and CDR2 FQNEAQ (reference sequence).

The J gene is TRBJ2-7, the V gene TRBV3-1 (or the pseudogene TRBV3-2); TRBD1 might be the D (6 bases). Per the germline V gene, CDR1 is LGHDT and CDR2 is YNNKEL (reference sequence). Between the trimmed V and J ends, which lost 0 bases and 7 bases, there was a span of 13 bases. The CDR3 extends over 14 amino acids. CDR3 coding DNA: TGTGCCAGCAGCCAAGACTCAGGGGCGAGTGAGCAGTACTTC. It is translated as CASSQDSGASEQYF.

This clone was picked up one time. The chain is built from TRBV9 and TRBJ2-7; a possible D gene is TRBD1 (6 bases). This CDR3 has 15 residues. The germline gives CDR1 SGDLS, CDR2 YYNGEE. Trimming removed 0 bases from V and 4 bases from J, with 14 bases in between. The CDR3 DNA reads as TGTGCCAGCAGCGTAGCAGGGGACAAGGGTTACGAGCAGTACTTC. This sequence encodes CASSVAGDKGYEQYF.

The chain has TRBV6-1 and TRBJ2-7, with TRBD1 as a possible D gene (5 bases). The CDR3 is 18 residues long. Trimming pared 3 bases from V and 2 bases from J, leaving 23 bases between. The germline V gene has CDR1 MNHNS and CDR2 SASEGT. CDR3 amino acids: CASSDPSSWGRETYEQYV. The CDR3 bases are TGTGCCAGCAGTGACCCCTCTTCATGGGGCAGGGAAACCTACGAGCAGTACGTC.

This rearrangement joins TRBV12-3 or TRBV12-4 to TRBJ2-1; D uncertain. This CDR3 is built from 11 residues. Trimming cost V 6 bases and J 12 bases, with 12 bases left between them. This CDR3 reads CASSLSRGQFF. The CDR3 nucleotides are TGTGCCAGCAGCCTGAGTCGCGGGCAGTTCTTC.

In this sample, this clone turned up once. V gene TRBV7-8 combines with J gene TRBJ2-3; D might be TRBD2 (7 bases). Trimming removed 6 bases from V and 9 bases from J, with 22 bases in between. There are 15 residues in the CDR3. Germline CDR1 SGHVS, CDR2 FQNEAQ. CDR3: CASSPGAGARVTQYF. The DNA for the CDR3 is TGTGCCAGCAGTCCGGGGGCGGGGGCCCGGGTGACGCAGTATTTT.

The V and J genes are TRBV5-1 and TRBJ2-5; 10 bases are a match to TRBD1. Germline V gives CDR1 SGHRS, CDR2 YFSETQ. V gave up 6 bases and J gave up 5 bases; unmatched junction bases: 13. The CDR3 spans 16 residues. The DNA for the CDR3 is TGCGCCAGCACGTCCCGATTGGGACAGGGGCTGGAGACCCAGTACTTC. It is translated as CASTSRLGQGLETQYF.

This rearrangement joins TRBV19 to TRBJ2-1; D is possibly TRBD2 (6 bases). The CDR3 length is 16 residues. Germline CDR1 is LNHDA and CDR2 is SQIVND (reference sequence). The V and J ends lost 1 base and 3 bases respectively, with 13 bases between them. The CDR3 DNA is TGTGCCAGTAGTATAGCGGGCGGGATGGGCTACAATGAGCAGTTCTTC. Translation: CASSIAGGMGYNEQFF.

This chain connects TRBV7-3 to TRBJ2-2, with 7 bases aligning to TRBD2. V lost 5 bases to trimming and J lost 5 bases; unmatched junction nucleotides: 11. The CDR3 consists of 16 residues. From germline, CDR1 is SGHTA and CDR2 FQGTGA. The CDR3 here is CASSPGGRALTGELFF. For the CDR3, the DNA is TGTGCCAGCAGCCCCGGGGGGAGGGCATTGACCGGGGAGCTGTTTTTT. Full variable domain (remainder filled in from reference TRBV7-3 and TRBJ2-2): GAGVSQTPSNKVTEKGKYVELRCDPISGHTALYWYRQSLGQGPEFLIYFQGTGAADDSGLPNDRFFAVRPEGSVSTLKIQRTERGDSAVYLCASSPGGRALTGELFFGEGSRLTVL.